This is a list of T cell receptor beta chains from one sample in a study of shared clonotypes between healthy human individuals. Measured with immunoSEQ multiplex PCR; TCRdb has only the in-frame clones, and not every one. In the table there are about 1,500,000 clones, roughly 96% of which are singletons. The specimen sequenced was naive CD4+ T cells sorted from blood. The source is a man aged 30 to 45 in good health. Both conserved end residues are part of each CDR3. The order of the fields is D gene, J gene, clone size, V gene, CDR3 DNA, CDR3 protein. The D gene is left open where the match is weak. Expanded clones get a size class; other rows say once, few or many, or leave the size out.

TRBD2,TRBJ2-7,once,TRBV7-8,TGTGCCAGCAGCTCCGGACTAGCGGGAGTTGGCGAGCAGTACTTC,CASSSGLAGVGEQYF
-,TRBJ1-2,-,TRBV25-1,TGTGCCAGCAGTGGAGGCTTTAACTATGGCTACACCTTC,CASSGGFNYGYTF
TRBD2,TRBJ2-1,-,TRBV18,TGTGCCAGCTCACCCCCGGGACTAGATTATAATGAGCAGTTCTTC,CASSPPGLDYNEQFF
-,TRBJ1-2,-,TRBV7-9,TGTGCCGCACAGGTGATCTATGGCTACACCTTC,CAAQVIYGYTF
-,TRBJ1-4,-,TRBV5-1,TGCGCCAGCTCTACAGGGAACACTAATGAAAAACTGTTTTTT,CASSTGNTNEKLFF
-,TRBJ2-1,-,TRBV28,TGTGCCAGCAGTTTACAGAATGAGCAGTTCTTC,CASSLQNEQFF
TRBD1,TRBJ1-4,-,TRBV10-3,TGTGCCATCAGTACGACAGGGGGGGGTGAAAAACTGTTTTTT,CAISTTGGGEKLFF
-,TRBJ2-7,-,TRBV28,TGTGCCGCGACGGAGACAAGCACCTACGAGCAGTACTTC,CAATETSTYEQYF
-,TRBJ2-7,-,TRBV4-3,TGCGCCAGCAGCCTTGGAAGGGGAGAATACGAGCAGTACTTC,CASSLGRGEYEQYF
-,TRBJ2-3,once,TRBV27,TGTGCCAGCAGACCTAGCGGCACAGATACGCAGTATTTT,CASRPSGTDTQYF
TRBD2,TRBJ2-7,-,TRBV5-1,TGCGCCAGCAGCTTGGTTGCGGGAGAGTACGAGCAGTACTTC,CASSLVAGEYEQYF
TRBD1,TRBJ2-5,-,TRBV10-3,TGTGCCATCAGTGATGATCTGGGGGACAGGGAGGAGACCCAGTACTTC,CAISDDLGDREETQYF
-,TRBJ2-3,-,TRBV6-6,TGTGCCAGCAGTCTTCCTCAGGGCACAGATACGCAGTATTTT,CASSLPQGTDTQYF
-,TRBJ2-3,-,TRBV5-5,TGTGCCAGCAGCTCCGGGGTCAGCACAGATACGCAGTATTTT,CASSSGVSTDTQYF
-,TRBJ1-5,once,TRBV18,TGTGCCAGCTCACCACTGAATGGCAATCAGCCCCAGCATTTT,CASSPLNGNQPQHF
TRBD2,TRBJ2-2,-,TRBV2,TGTGCCACCTCCTCATCCAAGACTAGCGGAAGCCTGAGACCCGCCGGGGAGCTGTTTTTT,CATSSSKTSGSLRPAGELFF
TRBD2,TRBJ2-3,-,TRBV5-4,TGTGCCAGCAAGACTAGCGGTGCAACGAGGGATACGCAGTATTTT,CASKTSGATRDTQYF
-,TRBJ2-5,-,TRBV7-3,TGTGCCAGCAGCTTCCAGGGGACCTGGGGAGAGACCCAGTACTTC,CASSFQGTWGETQYF
-,TRBJ2-5,-,TRBV18,TGTGCCAGCTCACCTACCCGAAGGGAGACCCAGTACTTC,CASSPTRRETQYF
TRBD1,TRBJ1-5,-,TRBV5-6,TGTGCCAGCAGCCAACAGGGGATTAGCAATCAGCCCCAGCATTTT,CASSQQGISNQPQHF
-,TRBJ2-7,-,TRBV6-1,TGTGCCAGCAGTGTAGGCAAATCCTACGAGCAGTACTTC,CASSVGKSYEQYF
TRBD1,TRBJ1-5,-,TRBV7-8,TGTGCCAGCAGCTCGCTCAGGGGGAGCGGCAATCAGCCCCAGCATTTT,CASSSLRGSGNQPQHF
TRBD1,TRBJ1-2,-,TRBV28,TGTGCCAGCAGCAAACTTCGGGACAGGGTTGCTGGCTACACCTTC,CASSKLRDRVAGYTF
-,TRBJ1-3,-,TRBV11-2,TGTGCCAGCAGCCCAGGACTCGCCCCCCAATCTGGAAACACCATATATTTT,CASSPGLAPQSGNTIYF
-,TRBJ1-2,-,TRBV2,TGTGCCAGCAGTGGGGAGCCGGGGGCCGGTGGCTACACCTTC,CASSGEPGAGGYTF
-,TRBJ2-1,-,TRBV6-5,TGTGCCAGCAGTTACTCGTGGCAACTAGACTACAATGAGCAGTTCTTC,CASSYSWQLDYNEQFF
-,TRBJ1-2,-,TRBV7-9,TGTGCCAGCAGAGGGACCGGTGGCTACACCTTC,CASRGTGGYTF
-,TRBJ1-1,-,TRBV5-1,TGCGCCAGCAGCTTTACAGGGTCAACCCGCTCTTTCTTT,CASSFTGSTRSFF
-,TRBJ1-1,-,TRBV4-1,TGCGCCAGCAGCCAAGACCCAGGGTTTAGTTCGGCTTTCTTT,CASSQDPGFSSAFF
-,TRBJ2-7,-,TRBV6-5,TGTGCCAGGCCCCTAGGGAGACTAACCTACGAGCAGTACTTC,CARPLGRLTYEQYF
TRBD2,TRBJ2-1,-,TRBV13,TGTGCCAGCAGCTTCCGGCTTAGCGGGAAGGATGAGCAGTTCTTC,CASSFRLSGKDEQFF
-,TRBJ2-7,-,TRBV4-2,TGTGCCAGCAGCCAAGATGGTGGGACGGGCTACGAGCAGTACTTC,CASSQDGGTGYEQYF
-,TRBJ2-2,-,TRBV7-9,TGTGCCAGCAGCTGGAAACAGGCTAACGCGAACACCGGGGAGCTGTTTTTT,CASSWKQANANTGELFF